This is a list of T cell receptor beta chains from one sample in a study of shared clonotypes between healthy human individuals. Profiled with immunoSEQ multiplex PCR; TCRdb holds only in-frame clones, not every one. The sample lists about 2 million clones; just under 95% were seen once. The sample was naive CD8+ T cells sorted from blood. These receptor sequences come from a young man in good health. CDR3s include the opening cysteine and the closing phenylalanine or tryptophan. Fields, in order: D gene, clone size, V gene, J gene, CDR3 DNA, CDR3 protein. A D gene is named only where the DNA matches it firmly. Rows may omit the clone size; those that give it use once, few, many or a size class.

NA	NA	TRBV2	TRBJ2-3	TGTGCCAGCAGTGAAGTGCGGAATCAGGATACGCAGTATTTT	CASSEVRNQDTQYF
NA	NA	TRBV28	TRBJ1-1	TGTGCCAGCAGTTTTTTAGGCACCCCGACTGAAGCTTTCTTT	CASSFLGTPTEAFF
NA	NA	TRBV27	TRBJ2-1	TGTGCCAGCAGTCTAGCGGGACAGGGATATGAGCAGTTCTTC	CASSLAGQGYEQFF
NA	NA	TRBV9	TRBJ1-6	TGTGCCAGCAGCGCCGCGGCCTATACGGGTTCACCCCTCCACTTT	CASSAAAYTGSPLHF
NA	NA	TRBV4-1	TRBJ1-2	TGCGCCAGCAGCCAAGATGGGGGAGGACAGTCTAACTATGGCTACACCTTC	CASSQDGGGQSNYGYTF
NA	NA	TRBV13	TRBJ2-2	TGTGCCAGCCACGAACAGGGAACCGGGGAGCTGTTTTTT	CASHEQGTGELFF
NA	NA	TRBV9	TRBJ2-3	TGTGCCAGCAATCAGGGGCCCTTCACAGATACGCAGTATTTT	CASNQGPFTDTQYF
NA	NA	TRBV7-9	TRBJ1-1	TGTGCCAGCAGCTTAGGCGAACACACTGAAGCTTTCTTT	CASSLGEHTEAFF
NA	NA	TRBV6-1	TRBJ1-2	TGTGCCAGCAGTGAATCGCATTACTATGGCTACACCTTC	CASSESHYYGYTF
NA	once	TRBV5-8	TRBJ2-5	TGTGCCAGCAGCAAGGTTGAAGGCCAAGAGACCCAGTACTTC	CASSKVEGQETQYF
NA	NA	TRBV7-3	TRBJ2-1	TGTGCCAGCAGCACGACAGGCTACAATGAGCAGTTCTTC	CASSTTGYNEQFF
NA	once	TRBV9	TRBJ2-3	TGTGCCAGCAGCGTAGGGAGCAGCGGGTCGGATACGCAGTATTTT	CASSVGSSGSDTQYF
NA	NA	TRBV29-1	TRBJ2-3	TGCAGCGTTGTTGGGGGCCCGGTCGGTAGCACAGATACGCAGTATTTT	CSVVGGPVGSTDTQYF
NA	NA	TRBV9	TRBJ1-3	TGTGCCAGCAGCGTTGGAACAGGAAACACCATATATTTT	CASSVGTGNTIYF
NA	once	TRBV28	TRBJ2-7	TGTGCCAGCAGTTTCCGATTAACCAACGAGCAGTACTTC	CASSFRLTNEQYF
TRBD1	NA	TRBV7-2	TRBJ2-7	TGTGCCAGCAGCCCGAGGACAGGTCTCGAGCAGTACTTC	CASSPRTGLEQYF
TRBD1	NA	TRBV9	TRBJ2-7	TGTGCCAGCAGCGTCACAGGGGGCGCGGGGTACGAGCAGTACTTC	CASSVTGGAGYEQYF
NA	NA	TRBV29-1	TRBJ2-5	TGCAGCGCTAGAACGGGGGACAGACCCCAAGAGACCCAGTACTTC	CSARTGDRPQETQYF
TRBD1	NA	TRBV6-5	TRBJ1-2	TGTGCCAGCACGCCAACAGGGGGCGATGGCTATGGCTACACCTTC	CASTPTGGDGYGYTF
TRBD1	NA	TRBV7-9	TRBJ2-2	TGTGCCAGCAGCAGCGACAGGGAGCCCGGGGAGCTGTTTTTT	CASSSDREPGELFF
NA	NA	TRBV27	TRBJ1-2	TGTGCCACATGGACTTCCTATGGCTACACCTTC	CATWTSYGYTF
NA	NA	TRBV4-3	TRBJ2-1	TGCGCCAGCAGCCAAGAAAAAGGCGGAGAAAACAATGAGCAGTTCTTC	CASSQEKGGENNEQFF
NA	NA	TRBV5-1	TRBJ2-3	TGCGCCAGCAGCTCGGGGACGGGCGGGACAGATACGCAGTATTTT	CASSSGTGGTDTQYF
NA	NA	TRBV7-8	TRBJ2-1	TGTGCCAGCAGCGCGGTGCGGAGCCCTAATGAGCAGTTCTTC	CASSAVRSPNEQFF
TRBD2	NA	TRBV19	TRBJ2-3	TGTGCCAGTAGCCTAGGGAGGGACACAGATACGCAGTATTTT	CASSLGRDTDTQYF
TRBD1	NA	TRBV4-1	TRBJ1-3	TGCGCCAGCAGCCAAGGACAGGGCCTCACCTCTGGAAACACCATATATTTT	CASSQGQGLTSGNTIYF
TRBD1	NA	TRBV6-5	TRBJ2-7	TGTGCCAGCAGTTTCTCCGAGGGGGCCCGCGAGCAGTACTTC	CASSFSEGAREQYF
NA	NA	TRBV7-6	TRBJ2-1	TGTGCCAGCAGCCCAACCTTAGGGATCTCCTACAATGAGCAGTTCTTC	CASSPTLGISYNEQFF
NA	NA	TRBV4-1	TRBJ2-2	TGCGCCAGCAGCGGTGGGTCCGGGGAGCTGTTTTTT	CASSGGSGELFF
NA	once	TRBV28	TRBJ2-5	TGTGCCAGCAGTTTAGGGCATTGGGAGACCCAGTACTTC	CASSLGHWETQYF
NA	NA	TRBV13	TRBJ2-2	TGTGCCAGCAGCTTAGTGACCGGGGAGCTGTTTTTT	CASSLVTGELFF
TRBD1	NA	TRBV29-1	TRBJ2-7	TGCAGCGTTGAAACGGACAGGGAATACGAGCAGTACTTC	CSVETDREYEQYF
TRBD2	NA	TRBV7-9	TRBJ2-3	TGTGCCAGCAGCTTCGAGGGAGGGCCGGGGACAGATACGCAGTATTTT	CASSFEGGPGTDTQYF
NA	NA	TRBV9	TRBJ2-3	TGTGCCAGCAGCTTAACAGGAAACGATCTGGATACGCAGTATTTT	CASSLTGNDLDTQYF
TRBD1	NA	TRBV5-1	TRBJ2-7	TGCGCCAGCAGCTTTGGGACAGGGTACTCCTACGAGCAGTACTTC	CASSFGTGYSYEQYF
NA	NA	TRBV7-9	TRBJ2-1	TGTGCCAGCAGCGGGACCCTAGGGGAAGACAATGAGCAGTTCTTC	CASSGTLGEDNEQFF
NA	NA	TRBV13	TRBJ1-4	TGTGCCAGCAGCTTAACCGAACAGGGAAGTCTTGAAAAACTGTTTTTT	CASSLTEQGSLEKLFF
TRBD1	NA	TRBV9	TRBJ2-6	TGTGCCAGCAGCGAGGGACAGGGGGCTGGGGCCAACGTCCTGACTTTC	CASSEGQGAGANVLTF
NA	NA	TRBV7-2	TRBJ1-4	TGTGCCAGCAGCGCGGGCACCCTAGGGGAAAAACTGTTTTTT	CASSAGTLGEKLFF
TRBD1	NA	TRBV19	TRBJ2-7	TGTGCCAGTAGTCCGGGACAGGGGATGTTCAACGAGCAGTACTTC	CASSPGQGMFNEQYF
NA	NA	TRBV27	TRBJ2-7	TGTGCCAGCAGTCGTAACCCCGGGACGGGGTTAAGCGAGCAGTACTTC	CASSRNPGTGLSEQYF
NA	NA	TRBV7-8	TRBJ2-7	TGTGCCAGCAGCTTTGAGGGAGCGTACTACGAGCAGTACTTC	CASSFEGAYYEQYF
NA	NA	TRBV6-6	TRBJ2-7	TGTGCCAGCAGTCAGTCCTACGAGCAGTACTTC	CASSQSYEQYF
NA	NA	TRBV12-5	TRBJ1-2	TGTGCTAGTGGTTTTTCTTATGGCTACACCTTC	CASGFSYGYTF
NA	NA	TRBV7-2	TRBJ2-1	TGTGCCAGCAGTTGGAGGGGCAAATACAATGAGCAGTTCTTC	CASSWRGKYNEQFF
TRBD1	NA	TRBV11-2	TRBJ2-7	TGTGCCAGCAGCCAGGGGGTATTCTACGAGCAGTACTTC	CASSQGVFYEQYF
NA	NA	TRBV5-1	TRBJ2-2	TGCGCCAGCAGCTTACACCACACGAACACCGGGGAGCTGTTTTTT	CASSLHHTNTGELFF